Sequencing of this T cell receptor beta chain was carried out in a study of blood T cell repertoires in COVID-19. TCRdb keeps only in-frame clones here, not all; method: immunoSEQ multiplex PCR. The sample consists of 85,000 to 100,000 clones, roughly 85% of them appearing once. V trimming: 0 bases; J trimming: 4 bases; junction bases outside the gene matches: 1. Germline V CDR1 and CDR2: SGHVS, FNYEAQ. The CDR3 runs to 15 residues. The sequenced sample was peripheral blood. The rearrangement links TRBV7-6 to TRBJ2-1; 9 nucleotides align to TRBD1. This TCR was recovered from a man aged 45-60 years with active or convalescent COVID-19. CDR3 protein: CASSLADRGYNEQFF. The CDR3 region has the DNA TGTGCCAGCAGCTTAGCGGACAGGGGTTACAATGAGCAGTTCTTC.